This T cell receptor beta chain was captured in a study of T cell responses to AZD1222 COVID-19 vaccine. Sequencing used immunoSEQ multiplex PCR; TCRdb keeps in-frame clones, though not all of them. The sample lists 150,000 or so clones; roughly nine tenths were seen once. The CDR3 contains 14 residues. CDR1 and CDR2 from the germline V gene are SGHTA and FQGNSA. Deletions cut 6 bases from V and 8 bases from J, with 19 bases between. The starting material was peripheral blood, obtained on day 0 of MenACWY control vaccination. The source is an adult in good health. V is TRBV7-2 and J is TRBJ1-2; D remains unclear. The CDR3 loop reads CASSYGVLVGGYTF. The CDR3 DNA is TGTGCCAGCAGTTATGGGGTTCTCGTTGGGGGCTACACCTTC.